Listed here are 8 T cell receptor beta chains from one sample, sequenced in a study of T cell responses to AZD1222 COVID-19 vaccine. Clones were sequenced by immunoSEQ multiplex PCR, and TCRdb holds only the in-frame ones, with some missing. In the table there are tens of thousands of clones, roughly 90% of which are singletons. The sample was peripheral blood, taken 28 days after the second AZD1222 dose. These receptors were taken from an adult who received the AZD1222 COVID-19 vaccine.

The chain joins TRBV28 to TRBJ1-1; perhaps TRBD1 as D (6 bases). The CDR3 runs to 13 residues. CDR1 MDHEN and CDR2 SYDVKM come from the germline V gene. V lost 4 bases and J 5 bases, leaving 11 bases between the germline ends. CDR3 nucleotides: TGTGCCAGCAGTTCACAGGGAACAACTGAAGCTTTCTTT. This codes for CASSSQGTTEAFF.

This clone was counted a single time. The chain couples TRBV11-3 to TRBJ2-7; D is unclear. Germline CDR1 and CDR2: SGHNT and YENEEA. This CDR3 is 13 amino acids long. Trimming left V 5 bases short and J 1 base short, with 9 bases between. The CDR3 nucleotides are TGTGCCAGCAGCCAGTGGGGATCCTACGAGCAGTACTTC. Its translation: CASSQWGSYEQYF.

About this clone itself: The junction shows a germline mismatch at one end, possibly a read error. This chain connects TRBV7-3 to TRBJ2-5; TRBD1 might be the D (6 bases). Germline V CDR1 and CDR2: SGHTA, FQGTGA. This CDR3 spans 14 amino acids. The CDR3 spells CASSEGRGQEAQYF. The CDR3 DNA is TGTGCCAGCAGTGAAGGCAGGGGACAAGAGGCCCAGTACTTC.

Written as DNA, the CDR3 is TGTGCCAGCAGCTTAACTCGGGACAGGGGATCAGATACGCAGTATTTT. The encoded protein is CASSLTRDRGSDTQYF. The chain carries TRBV7-3 and TRBJ2-3, with 10 bases aligning to TRBD1. With 0 bases clipped from V and 4 bases from J, the junction kept 4 bases outside the gene matches. CDR3 size: 16 residues. CDR1 SGHTA and CDR2 FQGTGA come from the germline V gene.

This clone was picked up one time. The V and J genes are TRBV28 and TRBJ1-3; no clear D gene. Trimming stripped 5 bases from V and 2 bases from J, with 10 bases between. CDR1 MDHEN and CDR2 SYDVKM come from the germline V gene. The CDR3 spans 14 residues. This CDR3 reads CASSPGSPGNTIYF. DNA of the CDR3: TGTGCCAGCAGTCCCGGGTCTCCTGGAAACACCATATATTTT.

This sequence joins TRBV9 and TRBJ2-5, with unresolved D. This CDR3 is 14 amino acids long. Between the trimmed V and J ends, which lost 0 bases and 7 bases, there was a span of 13 bases. Looked up from germline, CDR1 is SGDLS and CDR2 is YYNGEE. The CDR3 region has the DNA TGTGCCAGCAGCGTAGAGGGCCAGAAGGGGACCCAGTACTTC. Protein sequence: CASSVEGQKGTQYF. The complete variable domain, with remaining parts taken from reference TRBV9 and TRBJ2-5, reads DSGVTQTPKHLITATGQRVTLRCSPRSGDLSVYWYQQSLDQGLQFLIQYYNGEERAKGNILERFSAQQFPDLHSELNLSSLELGDSALYFCASSVEGQKGTQYFGPGTRLLVL.

The genes are TRBV7-2 and TRBJ1-2; 7 bases are a match to TRBD1. The CDR3 is made up of 13 amino acids. Germline trimming cut 5 bases from V and 10 bases from J; bases unmatched to any gene: 10. Germline V CDR1 and CDR2: SGHTA, FQGNSA. The CDR3 loop is CASSENQGGTYTF. CDR3 sequence (DNA): TGTGCCAGCAGCGAGAACCAGGGGGGTACCTACACCTTC.

In this sample, this clone turned up a few times. The chain has TRBV27 and TRBJ2-7; 7 bases agree with TRBD1. This CDR3 comprises 14 residues. Trimming took 6 bases from V and 6 from J; bases not matched to a gene: 11. Germline V lookup: CDR1 MNHEY, CDR2 SMNVEV (reference sequence). The CDR3: CASSYDLQGREQYF. Here the CDR3 DNA reads TGTGCCAGCAGCTATGACTTACAGGGGCGCGAGCAGTACTTC.